This T cell receptor (beta chain) derives from a study of CD8 T cells in ankylosing spondylitis. TCRdb fed the 5' RACE reads into MiXCR, producing one record per CDR3 protein. The sample yields 250,000 to 300,000 distinct CDR3 sequences, 20% seen once. This CDR3 has 14 amino acids. CDR1 is DFQATT and CDR2 is SNEGSKA in the germline V gene (reference sequence). V lost 6 bases and J 3 bases, leaving 17 bases between the germline ends. The V and J genes are TRBV20-1 and TRBJ2-5, with D hard to call. The specimen sequenced was blood, either unsorted or a sorted T cell fraction (not recorded which). The sequence derives from a male donor with ankylosing spondylitis or in good health (not recorded which). The CDR3 here is CSASPLAVKETQYF. The DNA of the CDR3 is TGCAGTGCGAGTCCCTTGGCGGTGAAAGAGACCCAGTACTTC.